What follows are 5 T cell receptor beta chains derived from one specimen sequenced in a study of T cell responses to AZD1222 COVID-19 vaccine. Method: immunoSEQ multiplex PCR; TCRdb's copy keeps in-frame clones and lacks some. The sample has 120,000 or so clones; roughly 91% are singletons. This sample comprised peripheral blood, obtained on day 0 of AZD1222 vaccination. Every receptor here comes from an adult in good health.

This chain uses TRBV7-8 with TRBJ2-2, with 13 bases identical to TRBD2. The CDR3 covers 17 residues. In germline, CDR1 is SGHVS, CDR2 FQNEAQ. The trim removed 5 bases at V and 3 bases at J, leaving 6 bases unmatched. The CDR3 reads CASSLLAGGPHTGELFF. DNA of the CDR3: TGTGCCAGCAGCCTACTAGCGGGGGGGCCTCACACCGGGGAGCTGTTTTTT.

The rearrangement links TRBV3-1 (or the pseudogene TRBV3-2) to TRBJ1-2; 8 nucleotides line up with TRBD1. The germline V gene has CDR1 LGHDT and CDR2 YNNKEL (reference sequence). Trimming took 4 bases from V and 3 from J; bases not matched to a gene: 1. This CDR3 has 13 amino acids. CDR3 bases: TGTGCCAGCAGCCTGACAGGGGACTATGGCTACACCTTC. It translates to CASSLTGDYGYTF.

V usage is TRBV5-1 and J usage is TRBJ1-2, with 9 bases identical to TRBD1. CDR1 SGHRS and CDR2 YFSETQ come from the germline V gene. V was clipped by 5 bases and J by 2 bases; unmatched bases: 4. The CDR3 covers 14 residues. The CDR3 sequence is CASRIGQGNYGYTF. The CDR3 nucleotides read TGCGCCAGCAGGATCGGACAGGGGAACTATGGCTACACCTTC.

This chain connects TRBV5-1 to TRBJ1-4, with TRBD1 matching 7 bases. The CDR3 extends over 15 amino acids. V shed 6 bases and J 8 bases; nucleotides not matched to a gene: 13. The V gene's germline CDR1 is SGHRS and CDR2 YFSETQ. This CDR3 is CASKKTGAFGEKLFF. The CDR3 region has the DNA TGCGCCAGCAAAAAAACAGGGGCCTTCGGAGAAAAACTGTTTTTT.

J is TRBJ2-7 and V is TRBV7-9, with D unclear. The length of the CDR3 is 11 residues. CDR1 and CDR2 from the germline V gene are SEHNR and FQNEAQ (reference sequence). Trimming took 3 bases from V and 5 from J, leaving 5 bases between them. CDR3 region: CASSFRDEQYF. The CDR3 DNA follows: TGTGCCAGCAGCTTTCGGGACGAGCAGTACTTC.